This T cell receptor beta chain is from a study of T cell repertoires in cytomegalovirus infection. Whole-study context: Evidence of both CMV infection and a matching HLA type came from public TCR beta signatures.

Trimming removed 4 bases at V and 0 bases at J, with 13 bases between. Germline V gene lookup returns CDR1 MRHNA and CDR2 SNTAGT. The CDR3 extends over 16 amino acids. Overall study findings and caveats: The study identified carriers of CMV plus the relevant HLA from cumulative public TCR beta family frequency. Predominance within the ex vivo response was attributable to HLA-C-restricted CMV-specific TCR beta clonotypes.

Via MiXCR, TCRdb re-called the reads, giving one row per CDR3 protein. The sample comprises around 250,000 distinct CDR3 sequences, about a sixth of which are singletons, and roughly 45% rests with the top ten. Points on this clonotype: The antigen is undetermined.

The V gene is TRBV6-4, the J gene TRBJ2-1; D might be TRBD2 (5 bases). The TCR originated in a human donor in good health (CMV status not recorded). Some clones in this sample may be carry-over from other donors' samples. The sequencing input was CD8+ T cells from PBMCs. CDR3 nucleotides: TGTGCCAGCAGTGGAACAGCGGAGAGCTCCTACAATGAGCAGTTCTTC. Protein: CASSGTAESSYNEQFF.